The clone carrying this T cell receptor (beta chain) was picked up a small number of times. These data come from a study of blood T cell repertoires in COVID-19. Study summary: The origin of the acute and convalescent COVID-19 samples was the United States, Italy and Spain. T cells, B-cell-depleted T cells, or PBMCs provided the cDNA or gDNA that served as material.

Seattle-derived patients entered the study during active infection and were followed longitudinally. The germline V gene encodes CDR1 SEHNR and CDR2 FQNEAQ (reference sequence). The V and J ends lost 0 bases and 5 bases respectively, with 8 bases between them. This CDR3 region has 14 residues. Source study methods: Scientists estimated how many nucleated cells there were by amplifying reference gene primers. Only in-frame clones appear in the TCRdb table, and some are missing; sequencing was by immunoSEQ multiplex PCR. V and J calls and clone size are those listed in that table; D and trimming were worked out from the DNA. The table lists around 270,000 clones, 75% to 95% of them singletons, with 2% to 3% in the top ten.

The receptor's source is a person aged 18 to 30 with COVID-19, enrolled during active disease. The rearrangement joins TRBV7-9 to TRBJ1-5; no definite D call. The sample comprised peripheral blood. CDR3 bases: TGTGCCAGCAGCTTAGCGGGAGGGCATCAGCCCCAGCATTTT. It yields the protein CASSLAGGHQPQHF.